A single sample gave rise to the 20 T cell receptor beta chains below, sequenced in a study of cytomegalovirus exposure and HLA in healthy donors. PCR involved 60 Vbeta and 13 Jbeta primers. TCRdb's table, derived via immunoSEQ multiplex PCR, lists solely in-frame clones and lacks some. This table holds 150,000 or so clones, 75% to 85% found once. Sequencing was performed on PBMCs. Source of these receptors: a woman aged 18-35 years in good health and CMV-seropositive.

Points on this clone: The same CDR3 can be traced to other DNA sequences in this sample. Here the CDR3 DNA reads TGCAGCGTTGGGTGGACGGGGGGCCTTAACACCGGGGAGCTGTTTTTT. Translation: CSVGWTGGLNTGELFF. V and J are TRBV29-1 and TRBJ2-2; D might be TRBD2 (7 bases). Germline-derived CDR1 and CDR2 are SQVTM and ANQGSEA. CDR3 length: 16 amino acids. Trimming left V 4 bases short and J 2 bases short, with 17 bases between.

The chain uses TRBV18 and TRBJ1-4; possible D gene TRBD1, 6 bases. The V end lost 3 bases, the J end lost 13 bases, and 18 bases lay between the germline ends. CDR3 size: 14 residues. Germline values: CDR1 KGHSH, CDR2 LQKENI. The CDR3 coding sequence is TGTGCCAGCTCACCCGGACAGCGTACGGGTGGACTGTTTTTT. The encoded protein is CASSPGQRTGGLFF. Variable domain in full (rest from reference TRBV18 and TRBJ1-4): NAGVMQNPRHLVRRRGQEARLRCSPMKGHSHVYWYRQLPEEGLKFMVYLQKENIIDESGMPKERFSAEFPKEGPSILRIQQVVRGDSAAYFCASSPGQRTGGLFFGSGTQLSVL.

The V call is TRBV11-1, the J call TRBJ2-7; a weak D match, TRBD1 (6 bases). CDR3 size: 14 residues. The germline V gene has CDR1 SGHAT and CDR2 FQDESV (reference sequence). The V and J ends lost 1 base and 6 bases respectively, with 13 bases between them. CDR3: CASSLEDSFGEQYF. In DNA form, the CDR3 reads TGTGCCAGCAGCTTAGAGGACAGTTTCGGCGAGCAGTACTTC.

This chain connects TRBV7-2 to TRBJ1-6; the match to TRBD1 covers 8 bases. The germline V gene has CDR1 SGHTA and CDR2 FQGNSA. The CDR3 sequence is 16 residues long. The V and J ends lost 3 bases and 12 bases, in that order; junction bases with no gene match: 13. This chain's CDR3 is CASSLGGGQGARPLHF. CDR3 in DNA: TGTGCCAGCAGCTTGGGAGGGGGGCAGGGGGCTCGACCCCTCCACTTT.

This clone was seen a handful of times. The genes are TRBV7-9 and TRBJ2-5; D may be TRBD1 (5 bases). The germline V and J ends were trimmed by 4 bases and 4 bases, with 19 bases remaining between them. The CDR3 loop spans 16 amino acids. CDR1 is SEHNR and CDR2 is FQNEAQ in the germline V gene (reference sequence). The CDR3 is CASSSALGVRGETQYF. CDR3 DNA: TGTGCCAGCAGCTCGGCGTTAGGGGTTAGGGGAGAGACCCAGTACTTC.

The chain joins TRBV9 to TRBJ2-3; D is possibly TRBD2 (5 bases). This CDR3 comprises 15 residues. Germline CDR1 and CDR2: SGDLS and YYNGEE. Trimming cost V 5 bases and J 3 bases, with 16 bases left between them. The CDR3 protein is CASSAEGVRTDTQYF. As DNA, the CDR3 is TGTGCCAGCAGTGCCGAGGGCGTTAGGACAGATACGCAGTATTTT.

V is TRBV5-1 and J is TRBJ2-7, with D possibly matching TRBD2 (6 bases). Germline assignment: CDR1 SGHRS and CDR2 YFSETQ. The CDR3 contains 18 residues. The V and J ends lost 4 bases and 0 bases respectively, with 23 bases between them. The CDR3 here is CASSLSGRQPRHSYEQYF. The CDR3, as DNA: TGCGCCAGCAGCCTGAGCGGGCGCCAGCCCAGACACTCCTACGAGCAGTACTTC.

V and J are TRBV13 and TRBJ2-7; 7 bases map to TRBD2. In germline, CDR1 is PRHDT, CDR2 FYEKMQ (reference sequence). The J segment lost 3 bases and the V segment lost 3 bases, leaving 8 bases of the junction unmatched. The CDR3 runs 15 residues. The CDR3 here is CASSFPSGGVYEQYF. The CDR3 nucleotides are TGTGCCAGCAGCTTCCCTAGCGGTGGGGTCTACGAGCAGTACTTC.

In DNA form, the CDR3 reads TGTGCCAGCAGCTTAGAAGCGGGGGGTTCCACAGATACGCAGTATTTT. It is translated as CASSLEAGGSTDTQYF. The chain recombines TRBV11-2 with TRBJ2-3; 9 bases fit TRBD2. The CDR3 covers 16 residues. Germline V gene sequence: CDR1 SGHAT, CDR2 FQNNGV. J was trimmed by 2 bases and V by 0 bases; bases with no gene match: 3.

V is TRBV10-3 and J is TRBJ1-2; D is undetermined. V dropped 3 bases and J dropped 4 bases, with 12 bases sitting between them. In germline, CDR1 is ENHRY, CDR2 SYGVKD. This CDR3 has 14 amino acids. This CDR3 is CAISEGGRTYGYTF. For the CDR3, the DNA is TGTGCCATCAGTGAAGGAGGCAGGACCTATGGCTACACCTTC.

The J gene is TRBJ1-5, the V gene TRBV5-1; TRBD1 aligns across 8 bases. V lost 1 base, J lost 5 bases, and 5 bases stayed unmatched. Germline V gene lookup returns CDR1 SGHRS and CDR2 YFSETQ. This CDR3 spans 15 amino acids. The CDR3 spells CASSLLAGGDQPQHF. The CDR3 DNA is TGCGCCAGCAGCTTGCTGGCAGGGGGCGATCAGCCCCAGCATTTT.

The V gene is TRBV18, the J gene TRBJ1-6; possibly TRBD1 for D (5 bases). V was shortened by 1 base and J by 7 bases, with 11 bases between the two germline ends. The CDR3 is made up of 15 amino acids. CDR1 and CDR2 from the germline V gene are KGHSH and LQKENI. In DNA, the CDR3 is TGTGCCAGCTCACCACTTGACAGCGGGAATTCACCCCTCCACTTT. The encoded protein is CASSPLDSGNSPLHF.

The chain joins TRBV5-4 to TRBJ2-3; 9 positions match TRBD2. Germline assignment: CDR1 SGHNT and CDR2 YYREEE (reference sequence). CDR3 length equals 16 residues. V was pared by 4 bases and J by 4 bases, with 10 bases of the junction left unmatched. CDR3 sequence reads: CASSLRGGAQADTQYF. DNA for the CDR3: TGTGCCAGCAGCCTACGCGGGGGGGCCCAAGCAGATACGCAGTATTTT.

The J gene is TRBJ1-5, the V gene TRBV27; 7 positions match TRBD1. Germline values: CDR1 MNHEY, CDR2 SMNVEV (reference sequence). The junction had 4 bases not matched to a gene; V was cut back by 2 bases and J by 0 bases. CDR3 size: 16 residues. CDR3 sequence reads: CASSLGTAHSNQPQHF. The CDR3 coding sequence is TGTGCCAGCAGTTTAGGGACAGCCCATAGCAATCAGCCCCAGCATTTT.

This chain joins TRBV30 and TRBJ2-1; 9 bases line up with TRBD2. Germline CDR1 GTSNPN, CDR2 SVGIG (reference sequence). After removal of 4 bases from V and 10 bases from J, the junction contained 8 bases not matched to a gene. The CDR3 length is 13 residues. The CDR3 DNA is TGTGCCTGGAAGAGTAGCGGGGGACTGGAGCAGTTCTTC. Protein sequence: CAWKSSGGLEQFF.

DNA of the CDR3: TGTGCCAGCGAGGAGGGTTACGAGCAGTACTTC. Translating gives CASEEGYEQYF. The V call is TRBV2, the J call TRBJ2-7, with a possible D match to TRBD2 (6 bases). Trimming pared 8 bases from V and 4 bases from J, leaving 9 bases between. The CDR3 is 11 amino acids. Germline V gene lookup returns CDR1 SNHLY and CDR2 FYNNEI.

The chain recombines TRBV19 with TRBJ1-6, with 11 bases that match TRBD1. Trimming took 6 bases from V and 9 from J; bases not matched to a gene: 1. This CDR3 comprises 13 residues. Germline assignment: CDR1 LNHDA and CDR2 SQIVND (reference sequence). The CDR3 coding sequence is TGTGCCAGTAGAGGGACAGGGGGTTCACCCCTCCACTTT. Its protein is CASRGTGGSPLHF.

This chain connects TRBV7-9 to TRBJ2-5, with 7 nucleotides matching TRBD2. V lost 6 bases, J lost 5 bases, and 9 bases stayed unmatched. This CDR3 is 14 amino acids long. The germline CDR1 and CDR2 sequences are SEHNR and FQNEAQ (reference sequence). CDR3 nucleotides: TGTGCCAGCAGTCTTCTGTTGGGGGGGGAGACCCAGTACTTC. Protein sequence: CASSLLLGGETQYF.

The J gene is TRBJ2-5, the V gene TRBV7-2, with 7 bases identical to TRBD2. The CDR3 has 14 residues. Germline V CDR1 and CDR2: SGHTA, FQGNSA. V trimming: 5 bases; J trimming: 5 bases; junction bases outside the gene matches: 8. For the CDR3, the DNA is TGTGCCAGCAGCCCCATCCCCGGGGGGGAGACCCAGTACTTC. The encoded protein is CASSPIPGGETQYF.

J is TRBJ2-2 and V is TRBV4-1, with 7 bases aligning to TRBD1. CDR3 length equals 16 residues. The junction had 10 bases not matched to a gene; V was cut back by 4 bases and J by 5 bases. Germline V CDR1 and CDR2: MGHRA, YSYEKL. The CDR3 loop is CASSPQIRQGTGELFF. DNA of the CDR3: TGCGCCAGCAGCCCTCAGATTAGACAGGGTACCGGGGAGCTGTTTTTT.